These 8 T cell receptor beta chains were all obtained from the same sample, sequenced in a study of PD-L1 blockade in urothelial cancer. Time point: peripheral blood 6 weeks after treatment start. This table comes from immunoSEQ multiplex PCR, and its TCRdb copy is limited to in-frame clones, with some not included. The table records about 43,000 clones, roughly four fifths of them present only once. The input for sequencing was PBMCs, taken around atezolizumab (anti-PD-L1) treatment. The receptors come from a man aged 60 to 69 with urothelial cancer.

This clone was seen only a few times. The chain's CDR3 is CASSELRTRTEAFF. The DNA for the CDR3 is TGTGCCAGCAGTGAACTTAGAACCCGCACTGAAGCTTTCTTT. The rearrangement joins TRBV6-1 to TRBJ1-1; D call uncertain. Germline loops: CDR1 MNHNS, CDR2 SASEGT. Trimming cost V 2 bases and J 4 bases, with 11 bases left between them. There are 14 residues in the CDR3.

This chain joins TRBV7-9 and TRBJ2-5, with 11 bases matching TRBD2. The germline V gene has CDR1 SEHNR and CDR2 FQNEAQ (reference sequence). The ends lost 5 bases at V and 3 bases at J; junction bases unmatched: 8. The CDR3 contains 16 residues. As DNA, the CDR3 is TGTGCCAGCAGCCTCCCGGGACTAGCGGTAAAAGAGACCCAGTACTTC. It translates to CASSLPGLAVKETQYF.

This chain connects TRBV18 to TRBJ1-1, with D unresolved. The length of the CDR3 is 14 residues. The V and J ends lost 2 bases and 0 bases respectively, with 7 bases between them. The germline CDR1 and CDR2 sequences are KGHSH and LQKENI. CDR3 nucleotide sequence: TGTGCCAGCTCACCAGAACAGATGAACACTGAAGCTTTCTTT. Protein sequence: CASSPEQMNTEAFF.

The chain uses TRBV30 and TRBJ2-6; 9 nucleotides line up with TRBD1. The V gene's germline CDR1 is GTSNPN and CDR2 SVGIG (reference sequence). The CDR3 covers 17 residues. Trimming removed 5 bases from V and 0 bases from J; junction bases left unmatched: 8. The CDR3 nucleotides read TGTGCCTGGGGAAGGGACAGGGTTCGCTCTGGGGCCAACGTCCTGACTTTC. It is translated as CAWGRDRVRSGANVLTF.

V usage is TRBV6-5 and J usage is TRBJ2-1; 12 nucleotides match TRBD2. Germline assignment: CDR1 MNHEY and CDR2 SVGAGI. Trimming removed 5 bases from V and 15 bases from J; junction bases left unmatched: 11. This CDR3 has 14 amino acids. The CDR3 is CASSPSYTSGGWFF. DNA for the CDR3: TGTGCCAGCAGTCCCTCGTATACTAGCGGGGGGTGGTTCTTC.

This clone has only one observation. The chain employs TRBV25-1 and TRBJ1-2; 7 bases fit TRBD1. This CDR3 has 14 amino acids. J gave up 5 bases and V 8 bases, and 11 bases lay outside the gene matches. Germline V CDR1 and CDR2: MGHDK, SYGVNS. CDR3 bases: TGTGCCAGCCTCCCCCCGGGACAGTCTTATGGCTACACCTTC. This encodes CASLPPGQSYGYTF.

This clone was found a few times. V usage is TRBV6-1 and J usage is TRBJ1-5; D is ambiguous. The CDR3 runs 13 residues. Germline V lookup: CDR1 MNHNS, CDR2 SASEGT. The V and J ends lost 1 base and 5 bases respectively, with 6 bases between them. The chain's CDR3 is CASSEVLDQPQHF. DNA of the CDR3: TGTGCCAGCAGTGAAGTTCTAGATCAGCCCCAGCATTTT.

The DNA of the CDR3 is TGTGCCAGCAGTGAATCTGGGGAGGGCTACACCTTC. This encodes CASSESGEGYTF. V gene TRBV2 combines with J gene TRBJ1-2; D is unclear. Trimming left V 2 bases short and J 8 bases short, with 9 bases between. The germline V gene encodes CDR1 SNHLY and CDR2 FYNNEI. The CDR3 spans 12 residues. The full variable domain, in which reference TRBV2 and TRBJ1-2 provide the parts outside the CDR3, is EPEVTQTPSHQVTQMGQEVILRCVPISNHLYFYWYRQILGQKVEFLVSFYNNEISEKSEIFDDQFSVERPDGSNFTLKIRSTKLEDSAMYFCASSESGEGYTFGSGTRLTVV.